Described below is a single T cell receptor beta chain sequence and its context. These data belong to a study of blood T cell repertoires in COVID-19. Method: immunoSEQ multiplex PCR; TCRdb's copy keeps in-frame clones and lacks some. The sample includes some 160,000 clones, around four fifths seen only once; the top ten take roughly 8.6%. This CDR3 is built from 13 residues. Germline-derived CDR1 and CDR2 are SQVTM and ANQGSEA. The V gene lost 7 bases and the J gene lost 4 bases, with 16 bases spanning the gap. The source material was PBMCs or T cells enriched from blood (not recorded which). The chain is built from TRBV29-1 and TRBJ1-1; possibly TRBD1 for D (6 bases). The source of this sequence is a woman between 50 and 59 years old who had recovered from COVID-19. Written as DNA, the CDR3 is TGCAGCGGCCACAGGGTTGAGGGCACTGAAGCTTTCTTT. Translation gives CSGHRVEGTEAFF. The whole variable domain, filled in from reference TRBV29-1 and TRBJ1-1, reads SAVISQKPSRDICQRGTSLTIQCQVDSQVTMMFWYRQQPGQSLTLIATANQGSEATYESGFVIDKFPISRPNLTFSTLTVSNMSPEDSSIYLCSGHRVEGTEAFFGQGTRLTVV.